This TCR beta chain was retrieved from a study of blood T cell repertoires in COVID-19. For the study at large: Specimens from acute and convalescent COVID-19 originated in the United States, Italy and Spain. T cells, B-cell-depleted T cells, or PBMCs provided the cDNA or gDNA that served as material.

The germline gives CDR1 SQVTM, CDR2 ANQGSEA. There are 12 residues in the CDR3. The V gene lost 3 bases and the J gene lost 4 bases, with 10 bases spanning the gap. Per the original methods: Amplification from reference gene primers served as the basis for estimated nucleated cell counts. Repertoires were generated with immunoSEQ multiplex PCR, while TCRdb's copy carries only in-frame clones and drops some. The V and J calls and clone size were taken over from that table, and D and trimming were inferred from the DNA. The data show around 50,000 clones, roughly 88% seen once. This chain uses TRBV29-1 with TRBJ2-7, with D perhaps matching TRBD1 (6 bases). The sequencing input was peripheral blood. The source is a human donor in a cohort sampled during active COVID-19. Written as DNA, the CDR3 is TGCAGCGTTGAGGGCAGGGGATACGAGCAGTACTTC. This encodes CSVEGRGYEQYF.